The clone carrying this TCR beta chain was observed a few times. In the original analysis: Reference gene primer amplification gave estimated nucleated cell counts. Assay: immunoSEQ multiplex PCR; the TCRdb copy retains only in-frame clones and omits some. That table supplies the V and J calls and clone size; D and trimming were determined from the DNA. The data contain approximately 28,000 clones, 88% of them singletons. This entry comes from a study of blood T cell repertoires in COVID-19. As for the study in general: The United States, Italy and Spain were the sources of the acute and convalescent COVID-19 samples. From T cells, B-cell-depleted T cells, or PBMCs came the material, which was cDNA or gDNA.

CDR1 is SGHNT, CDR2 YYREEE, per germline (reference sequence). The length of the CDR3 is 16 residues. V gave up 0 bases and J gave up 6 bases; unmatched junction bases: 6. The sequenced sample consisted of peripheral blood. The sequence derives from a human donor in a cohort sampled during active COVID-19. The chain is built from TRBV5-4 and TRBJ1-2; 12 positions match TRBD1. The CDR3: CASSLGGTGGSDGYTF. Written as DNA, the CDR3 is TGTGCCAGCAGCTTGGGAGGGACAGGGGGCTCGGATGGCTACACCTTC.